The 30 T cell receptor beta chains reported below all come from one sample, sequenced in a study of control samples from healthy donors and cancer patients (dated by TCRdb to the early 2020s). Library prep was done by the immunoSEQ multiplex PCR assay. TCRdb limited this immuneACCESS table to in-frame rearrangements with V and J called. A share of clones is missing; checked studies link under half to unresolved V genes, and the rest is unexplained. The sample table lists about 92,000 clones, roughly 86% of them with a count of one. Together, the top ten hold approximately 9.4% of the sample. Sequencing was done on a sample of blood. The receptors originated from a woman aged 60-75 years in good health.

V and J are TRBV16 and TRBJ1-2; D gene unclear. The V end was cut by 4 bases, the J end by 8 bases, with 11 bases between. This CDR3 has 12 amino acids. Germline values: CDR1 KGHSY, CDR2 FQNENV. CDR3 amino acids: CASSLIADGYTF. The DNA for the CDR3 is TGTGCCAGCAGCCTAATAGCGGACGGCTACACCTTC.

CDR3 sequence: CASSPGEYGYTF. The CDR3 coding sequence is TGTGCCAGCAGCCCAGGGGAGTATGGCTACACCTTC. V and J are TRBV6-5 and TRBJ1-2, with a possible D match to TRBD1 (6 bases). Trimming pared 6 bases from V and 5 bases from J, leaving 10 bases between. Per germline, CDR1 MNHEY and CDR2 SVGAGI. The CDR3 sequence is 12 residues long.

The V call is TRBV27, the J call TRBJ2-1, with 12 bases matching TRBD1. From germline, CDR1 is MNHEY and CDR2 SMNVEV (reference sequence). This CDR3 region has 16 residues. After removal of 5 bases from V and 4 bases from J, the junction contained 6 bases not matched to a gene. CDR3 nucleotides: TGTGCCAGCAGTCCAGGGGACAGGGGGCGATACAATGAGCAGTTCTTC. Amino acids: CASSPGDRGRYNEQFF.

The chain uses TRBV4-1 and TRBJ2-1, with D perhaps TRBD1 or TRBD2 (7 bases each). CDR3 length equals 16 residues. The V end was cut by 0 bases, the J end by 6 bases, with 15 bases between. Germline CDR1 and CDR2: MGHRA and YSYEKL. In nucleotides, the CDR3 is TGCGCCAGCAGCCAAGAGGCTCCAGGGGGGGCCAATGAGCAGTTCTTC. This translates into CASSQEAPGGANEQFF.

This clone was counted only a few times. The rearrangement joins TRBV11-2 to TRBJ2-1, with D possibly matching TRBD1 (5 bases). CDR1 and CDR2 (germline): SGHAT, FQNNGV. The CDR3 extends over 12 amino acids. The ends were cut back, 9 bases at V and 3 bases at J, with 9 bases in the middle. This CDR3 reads CASTGVYNEQFF. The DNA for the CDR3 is TGTGCCAGTACAGGTGTCTACAATGAGCAGTTCTTC. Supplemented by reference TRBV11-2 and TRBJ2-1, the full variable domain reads EAGVAQSPRYKIIEKRQSVAFWCNPISGHATLYWYQQILGQGPKLLIQFQNNGVVDDSQLPKDRFSAERLKGVDSTLKIQPAKLEDSAVYLCASTGVYNEQFFGPGTRLTVL.

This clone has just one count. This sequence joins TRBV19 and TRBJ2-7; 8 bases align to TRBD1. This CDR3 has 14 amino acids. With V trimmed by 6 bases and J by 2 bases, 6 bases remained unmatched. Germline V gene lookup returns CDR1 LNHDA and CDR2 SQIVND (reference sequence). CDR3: CASRGTGLTYEQYF. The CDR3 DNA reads TGTGCCAGTAGGGGGACAGGACTTACCTACGAGCAGTACTTC.

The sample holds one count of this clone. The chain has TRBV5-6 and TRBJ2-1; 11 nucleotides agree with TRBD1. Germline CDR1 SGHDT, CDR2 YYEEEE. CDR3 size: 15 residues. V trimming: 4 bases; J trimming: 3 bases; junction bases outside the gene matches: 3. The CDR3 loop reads CASSRGQGDYNEQFF. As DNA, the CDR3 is TGTGCCAGCAGCCGGGGACAGGGGGACTACAATGAGCAGTTCTTC.

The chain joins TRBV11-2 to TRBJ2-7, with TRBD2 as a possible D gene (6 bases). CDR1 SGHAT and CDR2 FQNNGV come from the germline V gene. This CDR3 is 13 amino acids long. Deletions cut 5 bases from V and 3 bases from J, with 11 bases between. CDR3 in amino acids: CASSAGRIYEQYF. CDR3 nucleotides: TGTGCCAGCAGCGCGGGACGGATCTACGAGCAGTACTTC.

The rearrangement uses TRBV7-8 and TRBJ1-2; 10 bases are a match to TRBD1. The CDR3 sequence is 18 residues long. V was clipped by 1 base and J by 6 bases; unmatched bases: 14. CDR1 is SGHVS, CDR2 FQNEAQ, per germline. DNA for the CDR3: TGTGCCAGCAGCTTAGGGGGACAGGGGATCGGTAGGTCCAATGGCTACACCTTC. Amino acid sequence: CASSLGGQGIGRSNGYTF. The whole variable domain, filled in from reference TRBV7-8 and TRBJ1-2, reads GAGVSQSPRYKVAKRGQDVALRCDPISGHVSLFWYQQALGQGPEFLTYFQNEAQLDKSGLPSDRFFAERPEGSVSTLKIQRTQQEDSAVYLCASSLGGQGIGRSNGYTFGSGTRLTVV.

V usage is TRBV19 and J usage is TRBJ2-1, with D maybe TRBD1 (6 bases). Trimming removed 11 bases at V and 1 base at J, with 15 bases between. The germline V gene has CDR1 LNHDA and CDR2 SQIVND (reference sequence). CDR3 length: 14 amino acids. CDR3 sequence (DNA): TGTGCCGATCCAGGGGTGGGATCCTACAATGAGCAGTTCTTC. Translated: CADPGVGSYNEQFF. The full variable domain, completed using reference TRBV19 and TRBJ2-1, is DGGITQSPKYLFRKEGQNVTLSCEQNLNHDAMYWYRQDPGQGLRLIYYSQIVNDFQKGDIAEGYSVSREKKESFPLTVTSAQKNPTAFYLCADPGVGSYNEQFFGPGTRLTVL.

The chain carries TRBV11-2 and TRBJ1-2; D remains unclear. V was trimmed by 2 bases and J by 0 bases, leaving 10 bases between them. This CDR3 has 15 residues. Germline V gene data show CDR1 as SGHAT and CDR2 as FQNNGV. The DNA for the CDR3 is TGTGCCAGCAGCTTAAATTCAGGAGCTAACTATGGCTACACCTTC. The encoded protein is CASSLNSGANYGYTF.

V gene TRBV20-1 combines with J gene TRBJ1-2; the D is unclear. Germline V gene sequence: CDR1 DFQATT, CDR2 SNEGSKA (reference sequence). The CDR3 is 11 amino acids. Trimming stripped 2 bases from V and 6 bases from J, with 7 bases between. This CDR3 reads CSARRPNGYTF. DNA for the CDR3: TGCAGTGCTAGACGGCCAAATGGCTACACCTTC.

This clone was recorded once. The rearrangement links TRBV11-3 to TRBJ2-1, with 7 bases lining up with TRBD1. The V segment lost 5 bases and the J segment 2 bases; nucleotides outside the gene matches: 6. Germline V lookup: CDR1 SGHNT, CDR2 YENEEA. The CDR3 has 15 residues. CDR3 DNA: TGTGCCAGCAGCCCCCGACAGGGTCCCTACAATGAGCAGTTCTTC. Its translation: CASSPRQGPYNEQFF. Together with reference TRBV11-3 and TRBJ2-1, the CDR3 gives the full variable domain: EAGVVQSPRYKIIEKKQPVAFWCNPISGHNTLYWYLQNLGQGPELLIRYENEEAVDDSQLPKDRFSAERLKGVDSTLKIQPAELGDSAVYLCASSPRQGPYNEQFFGPGTRLTVL.

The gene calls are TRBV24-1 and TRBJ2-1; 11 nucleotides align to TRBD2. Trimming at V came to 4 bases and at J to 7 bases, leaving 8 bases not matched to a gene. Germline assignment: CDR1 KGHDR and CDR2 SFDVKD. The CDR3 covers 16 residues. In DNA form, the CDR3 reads TGTGCCACCAGTGACCGTAGCGGGAGGGTAGTGAATGAGCAGTTCTTC. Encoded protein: CATSDRSGRVVNEQFF.

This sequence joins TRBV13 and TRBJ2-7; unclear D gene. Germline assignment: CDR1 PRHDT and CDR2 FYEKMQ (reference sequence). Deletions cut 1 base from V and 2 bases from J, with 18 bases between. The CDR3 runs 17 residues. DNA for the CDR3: TGTGCCAGCAGCTTAGTAGTGGGTTCGGGTGGGCCCTACGAGCAGTACTTC. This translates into CASSLVVGSGGPYEQYF.

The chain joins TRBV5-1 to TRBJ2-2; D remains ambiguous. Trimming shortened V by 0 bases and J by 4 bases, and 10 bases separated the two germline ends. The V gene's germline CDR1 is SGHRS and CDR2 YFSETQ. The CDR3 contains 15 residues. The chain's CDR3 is CASSLVGWATGELFF. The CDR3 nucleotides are TGCGCCAGCAGCTTGGTCGGGTGGGCCACCGGGGAGCTGTTTTTT.

CDR3 nucleotide sequence: TGTGCCAGCAGCTGGGGACAGGCCAGCTCCTACGAGCAGTACTTC. Translation: CASSWGQASSYEQYF. The chain links TRBV7-2 to TRBJ2-7; 8 positions agree with TRBD1. Looked up from germline, CDR1 is SGHTA and CDR2 is FQGNSA. The CDR3 is 15 residues long. V lost 4 bases and J lost 0; bases outside the gene matches: 5. Combining the CDR3 with reference TRBV7-2 and TRBJ2-7 gives the whole variable domain GAGVSQSPSNKVTEKGKDVELRCDPISGHTALYWYRQSLGQGLEFLIYFQGNSAPDKSGLPSDRFSAERTGGSVSTLTIQRTQQEDSAVYLCASSWGQASSYEQYFGPGTRLTVT.

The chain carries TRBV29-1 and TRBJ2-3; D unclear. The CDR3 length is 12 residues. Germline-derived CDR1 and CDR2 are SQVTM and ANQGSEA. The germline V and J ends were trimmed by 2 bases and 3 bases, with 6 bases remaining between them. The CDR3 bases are TGCAGCGTTGAAAAAGGGACAGATACGCAGTATTTT. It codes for CSVEKGTDTQYF.

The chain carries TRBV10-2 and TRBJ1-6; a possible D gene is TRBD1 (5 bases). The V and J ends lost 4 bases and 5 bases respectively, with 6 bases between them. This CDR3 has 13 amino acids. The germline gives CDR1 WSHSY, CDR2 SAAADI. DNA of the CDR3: TGCGCCAGCAGTGGACAGAATAATTCACCCCTCCACTTT. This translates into CASSGQNNSPLHF.

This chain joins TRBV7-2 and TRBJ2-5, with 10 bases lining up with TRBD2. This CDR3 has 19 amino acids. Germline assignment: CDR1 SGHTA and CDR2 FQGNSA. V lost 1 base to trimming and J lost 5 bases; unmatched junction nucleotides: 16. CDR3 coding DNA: TGTGCCAGCAGCTTAGGCCTATCAAGCGGGGGGGCCGTCCATGAGACCCAGTACTTC. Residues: CASSLGLSSGGAVHETQYF.

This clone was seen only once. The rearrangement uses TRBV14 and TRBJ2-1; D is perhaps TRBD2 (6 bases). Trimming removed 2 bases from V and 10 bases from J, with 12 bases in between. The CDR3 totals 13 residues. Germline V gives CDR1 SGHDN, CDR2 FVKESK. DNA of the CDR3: TGTGCCAGCAGCCAATTCGTTGGAGGGGAGCAGTTCTTC. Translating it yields CASSQFVGGEQFF.

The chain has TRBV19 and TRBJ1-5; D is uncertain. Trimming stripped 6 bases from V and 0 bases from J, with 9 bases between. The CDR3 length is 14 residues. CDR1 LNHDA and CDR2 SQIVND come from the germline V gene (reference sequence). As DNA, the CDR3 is TGTGCCAGTAGCGATTTATATAGCAATCAGCCCCAGCATTTT. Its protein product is CASSDLYSNQPQHF. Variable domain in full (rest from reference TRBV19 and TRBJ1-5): DGGITQSPKYLFRKEGQNVTLSCEQNLNHDAMYWYRQDPGQGLRLIYYSQIVNDFQKGDIAEGYSVSREKKESFPLTVTSAQKNPTAFYLCASSDLYSNQPQHFGDGTRLSIL.

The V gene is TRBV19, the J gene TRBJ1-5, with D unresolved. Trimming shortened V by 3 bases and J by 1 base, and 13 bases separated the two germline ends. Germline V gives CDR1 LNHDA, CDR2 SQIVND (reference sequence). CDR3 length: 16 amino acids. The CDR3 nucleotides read TGTGCCAGTAGTATGGGTCGCTGGGTGAGCAATCAGCCCCAGCATTTT. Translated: CASSMGRWVSNQPQHF.

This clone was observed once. For the CDR3, the DNA is TGTGCCAGCAGCCCCAGTCCGGTCACCGGGGAGCTGTTTTTT. Its translation is CASSPSPVTGELFF. The J gene is TRBJ2-2, the V gene TRBV11-3; no firm D call. CDR3 length: 14 residues. The germline V gene encodes CDR1 SGHNT and CDR2 YENEEA. The germline V and J ends were trimmed by 5 bases and 4 bases, with 11 bases remaining between them. Complete variable domain (other parts from reference TRBV11-3 and TRBJ2-2): EAGVVQSPRYKIIEKKQPVAFWCNPISGHNTLYWYLQNLGQGPELLIRYENEEAVDDSQLPKDRFSAERLKGVDSTLKIQPAELGDSAVYLCASSPSPVTGELFFGEGSRLTVL.

CDR3 loop: CASSPFQGIANEKLFF. The CDR3 DNA reads TGTGCCAGCTCACCTTTCCAGGGGATAGCTAATGAAAAACTGTTTTTT. The J gene is TRBJ1-4, the V gene TRBV18; TRBD1 might be the D (6 bases). The CDR3 spans 16 residues. V lost 3 bases to trimming and J lost 3 bases, with 14 bases between them. Germline CDR1 is KGHSH and CDR2 is LQKENI.

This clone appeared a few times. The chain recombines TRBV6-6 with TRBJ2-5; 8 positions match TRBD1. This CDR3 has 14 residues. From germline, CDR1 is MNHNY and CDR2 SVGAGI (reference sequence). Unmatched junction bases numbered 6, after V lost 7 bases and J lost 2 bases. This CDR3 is CASNRDRTQETQYF. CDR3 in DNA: TGTGCCAGCAACCGGGACAGGACGCAAGAGACCCAGTACTTC.

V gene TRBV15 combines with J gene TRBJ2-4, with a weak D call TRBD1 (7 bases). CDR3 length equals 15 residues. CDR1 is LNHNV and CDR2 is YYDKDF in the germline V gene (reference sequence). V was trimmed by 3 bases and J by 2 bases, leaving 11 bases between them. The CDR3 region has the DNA TGTGCCACCAGCAGGTGGAGGGGGCCCAAAAACATTCAGTACTTC. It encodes CATSRWRGPKNIQYF. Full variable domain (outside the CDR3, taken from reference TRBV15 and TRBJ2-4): DAMVIQNPRYQVTQFGKPVTLSCSQTLNHNVMYWYQQKSSQAPKLLFHYYDKDFNNEADTPDNFQSRRPNTSFCFLDIRSPGLGDTAMYLCATSRWRGPKNIQYFGAGTRLSVL.

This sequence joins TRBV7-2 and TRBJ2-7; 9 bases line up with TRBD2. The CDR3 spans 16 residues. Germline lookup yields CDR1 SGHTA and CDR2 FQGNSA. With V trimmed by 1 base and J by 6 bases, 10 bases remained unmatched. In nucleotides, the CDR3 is TGTGCCAGCAGCTTAGAGCGGGGGGCCCCAGTTGGCGAGCAGTACTTC. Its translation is CASSLERGAPVGEQYF. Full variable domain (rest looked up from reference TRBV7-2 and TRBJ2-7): GAGVSQSPSNKVTEKGKDVELRCDPISGHTALYWYRQSLGQGLEFLIYFQGNSAPDKSGLPSDRFSAERTGGSVSTLTIQRTQQEDSAVYLCASSLERGAPVGEQYFGPGTRLTVT.

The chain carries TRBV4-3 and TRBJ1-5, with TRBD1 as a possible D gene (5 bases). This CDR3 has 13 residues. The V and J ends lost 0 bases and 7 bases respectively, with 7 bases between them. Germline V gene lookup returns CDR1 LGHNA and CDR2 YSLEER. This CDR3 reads CASSQDRDQPQHF. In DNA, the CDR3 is TGCGCCAGCAGCCAAGATAGGGACCAGCCCCAGCATTTT.

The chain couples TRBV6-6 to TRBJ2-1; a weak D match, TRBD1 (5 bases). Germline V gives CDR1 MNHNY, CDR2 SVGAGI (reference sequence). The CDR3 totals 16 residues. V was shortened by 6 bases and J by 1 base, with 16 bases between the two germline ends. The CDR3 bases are TGTGCCAGCAGCCACGGAGATCGACAGTCCTACAATGAGCAGTTCTTC. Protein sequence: CASSHGDRQSYNEQFF.